The 24 T cell receptor beta chains listed next were all sequenced from one sample in a study of CD4 T cells in relation to SARS-CoV-2 and coronaviruses. Using immunoSEQ multiplex PCR, the repertoire was profiled, and TCRdb retains in-frame clones only, with some absent. The sample consists of approximately 59,000 clones, over 80% of them appearing once. CD4+ T cells from unexposed donors were obtained before the COVID-19 pandemic (2011-2018). The sequenced sample was memory CD4+ T cells from PBMCs. These receptor sequences come from a human donor in good health.

This clone was seen only a few times. The chain has TRBV2 and TRBJ1-5; D gene unclear. Germline CDR1 SNHLY, CDR2 FYNNEI. This CDR3 has 13 residues. Trimming stripped 4 bases from V and 0 bases from J, with 4 bases between. CDR3 residues: CASSVYSNQPQHF. The DNA of the CDR3 is TGTGCCAGCAGTGTATATAGCAATCAGCCCCAGCATTTT.

V gene TRBV7-2 combines with J gene TRBJ2-1; no definite D call. CDR3 size: 15 residues. Germline V CDR1 and CDR2: SGHTA, FQGNSA. Trimming stripped 7 bases from V and 8 bases from J, with 21 bases between. The CDR3 nucleotides read TGTGCCAGCACCTCCCGCAGGCCAGCATTCGATGAGCAGTTCTTC. This gives the protein CASTSRRPAFDEQFF.

The rearrangement uses TRBV5-1 and TRBJ2-3, with TRBD1 matching over 8 bases. The CDR3 sequence is 14 residues long. From germline, CDR1 is SGHRS and CDR2 YFSETQ. J was trimmed by 0 bases and V by 5 bases; bases with no gene match: 2. The CDR3 region is CASSQGASTDTQYF. The CDR3 nucleotides read TGCGCCAGCAGTCAGGGGGCTAGCACAGATACGCAGTATTTT.

The CDR3 reads CASSLDATASPRYTF. CDR3 DNA sequence: TGTGCCAGCAGCTTAGACGCTACAGCCTCACCGCGCTACACCTTC. The chain couples TRBV7-2 to TRBJ1-2; no definite D call. Germline V lookup: CDR1 SGHTA, CDR2 FQGNSA. The germline V and J ends were trimmed by 1 base and 9 bases, with 18 bases remaining between them. This CDR3 spans 15 amino acids.

This chain uses TRBV5-6 with TRBJ2-7, with a possible D match to TRBD1 (6 bases). Germline values: CDR1 SGHDT, CDR2 YYEEEE. V lost 4 bases and J lost 4, with 21 bases in between. The CDR3 is 16 residues long. CDR3 loop: CASSTSDRFYSYEQYF. The DNA of the CDR3 is TGTGCCAGCAGCACCTCTGACAGGTTTTACTCATACGAGCAGTACTTC.

J is TRBJ2-6 and V is TRBV2, with D perhaps given as TRBD1 or TRBD2 (5 bases each). V was pared by 5 bases and J by 4 bases, with 21 bases between. This CDR3 is built from 18 residues. Germline CDR1 and CDR2: SNHLY and FYNNEI. The CDR3 coding sequence is TGTGCCAGCAGTCCAGGGAGCAGTTTGTCTCTGGGGGCCAACGTCCTGACTTTC. Translation: CASSPGSSLSLGANVLTF.

The chain employs TRBV9 and TRBJ2-3; no reliable D call. In germline, CDR1 is SGDLS, CDR2 YYNGEE. V was cut by 1 base and J by 0 bases, with 6 bases left in between. This CDR3 is built from 14 residues. CDR3 coding DNA: TGTGCCAGCAGCGTACTCCCCAGCACAGATACGCAGTATTTT. It codes for CASSVLPSTDTQYF. Based on the CDR3 plus reference TRBV9 and TRBJ2-3, the full variable domain is DSGVTQTPKHLITATGQRVTLRCSPRSGDLSVYWYQQSLDQGLQFLIQYYNGEERAKGNILERFSAQQFPDLHSELNLSSLELGDSALYFCASSVLPSTDTQYFGPGTRLTVL.

V and J are TRBV14 and TRBJ1-2; 10 bases align to TRBD1. Germline CDR1 and CDR2: SGHDN and FVKESK. Unmatched junction bases numbered 6, after V lost 3 bases and J lost 8 bases. The CDR3 has 14 amino acids. In DNA form, the CDR3 reads TGTGCCAGCAGCCAGACCTTGACAGGGGGCGGCTACACCTTC. Protein sequence: CASSQTLTGGGYTF.

The chain carries TRBV10-3 and TRBJ2-3; D unclear. Trimming shortened V by 1 base and J by 0 bases, and 11 bases separated the two germline ends. The germline V gene encodes CDR1 ENHRY and CDR2 SYGVKD. CDR3 size: 16 residues. The CDR3 DNA reads TGTGCCATCAGTGAGTGGGTAGGGCCAAGCACAGATACGCAGTATTTT. Translated: CAISEWVGPSTDTQYF.

In the case of this clone: This specimen includes other DNA sequences encoding the same CDR3. The rearrangement joins TRBV5-4 to TRBJ2-5; D is undetermined. The CDR3 contains 13 residues. V was cut by 0 bases and J by 0 bases, with 3 bases left in between. The germline CDR1 and CDR2 sequences are SGHNT and YYREEE (reference sequence). The CDR3 coding sequence is TGTGCCAGCAGCTTGGACTACCAAGAGACCCAGTACTTC. This gives the protein CASSLDYQETQYF.

The chain links TRBV2 to TRBJ2-5; the match to TRBD1 covers 7 bases. The ends lost 2 bases at V and 4 bases at J; junction bases unmatched: 1. The CDR3 has 13 amino acids. The germline gives CDR1 SNHLY, CDR2 FYNNEI. The CDR3 nucleotides are TGTGCCAGCAGTGAAAGGGACAGAGAGACCCAGTACTTC. Amino acids: CASSERDRETQYF.

The CDR3 reads CSVYPTSGTQYF. In DNA, the CDR3 is TGCAGCGTTTACCCGACATCCGGTACGCAGTATTTT. The V call is TRBV29-1, the J call TRBJ2-3; D remains unclear. Deletions cut 5 bases from V and 8 bases from J, with 14 bases between. Germline values: CDR1 SQVTM, CDR2 ANQGSEA. The CDR3 runs to 12 residues.

V and J are TRBV5-1 and TRBJ2-5; TRBD2 aligns across 13 bases. CDR3 size: 15 residues. Germline lookup yields CDR1 SGHRS and CDR2 YFSETQ. Trimming removed 3 bases from V and 6 bases from J; junction bases left unmatched: 5. The chain's CDR3 is CASSSTSGGVQTQYF. CDR3 nucleotides: TGCGCCAGCAGCTCCACTAGCGGGGGGGTGCAGACCCAGTACTTC.

A note on this clone: Mismatch with germline at one junction end may stem from a read error. V and J are TRBV28 and TRBJ2-5; TRBD2 is a possible D gene (5 bases). This CDR3 comprises 11 residues. CDR1 is MDHEN and CDR2 is SYDVKM in the germline V gene. The CDR3 here is CASTLEGTQYF. CDR3 bases: TGTGCCAGCACTTTAGAGGGGACCCAGTACTTC.

The chain is built from TRBV29-1 and TRBJ2-7; 8 bases map to TRBD1. The germline V gene encodes CDR1 SQVTM and CDR2 ANQGSEA. After removal of 4 bases from V and 7 bases from J, the junction contained 6 bases not matched to a gene. This CDR3 comprises 12 residues. This CDR3 reads CSVGGTGFEQYF. The CDR3 DNA follows: TGCAGCGTTGGAGGGACAGGATTTGAGCAGTACTTC.

This clone has a single count. The rearrangement links TRBV28 to TRBJ2-7; TRBD1 matches 8 bases. Germline CDR1 MDHEN, CDR2 SYDVKM. V was clipped by 6 bases and J by 2 bases; unmatched bases: 12. This CDR3 has 16 amino acids. Written as DNA, the CDR3 is TGTGCCAGCAGGCCCCAAGCAGGGGACAGGACCTACGAGCAGTACTTC. Protein product: CASRPQAGDRTYEQYF. The full variable domain, its missing parts supplied by reference TRBV28 and TRBJ2-7, is DVKVTQSSRYLVKRTGEKVFLECVQDMDHENMFWYRQDPGLGLRLIYFSYDVKMKEKGDIPEGYSVSREKKERFSLILESASTNQTSMYLCASRPQAGDRTYEQYFGPGTRLTVT.

The rearrangement joins TRBV6-6 to TRBJ1-5, with a weak D call TRBD1 (5 bases). In germline, CDR1 is MNHNY, CDR2 SVGAGI (reference sequence). The V end lost 4 bases, the J end lost 3 bases, and 10 bases lay between the germline ends. This CDR3 contains 14 residues. The CDR3, as DNA: TGTGCCAGCAGTTGGACATCCTTCAATCAGCCCCAGCATTTT. This codes for CASSWTSFNQPQHF.

The V gene is TRBV28, the J gene TRBJ1-4; 9 nucleotides align to TRBD1. This CDR3 has 12 amino acids. J was trimmed by 7 bases and V by 6 bases; bases with no gene match: 0. Looked up from germline, CDR1 is MDHEN and CDR2 is SYDVKM. The CDR3 protein is CASRTGGEKLFF. The CDR3 DNA sequence: TGTGCCAGCAGGACAGGGGGTGAAAAACTGTTTTTT.

This rearrangement joins TRBV6-5 to TRBJ2-7; 11 nucleotides line up with TRBD1. The CDR3 has 13 amino acids. CDR1 is MNHEY, CDR2 SVGAGI, per germline. Trimming cost V 8 bases and J 3 bases; bases outside gene matches: 3. The CDR3 coding sequence is TGTGCCAGCGGGACAGGGGGGGACTACGAGCAGTACTTC. Translated: CASGTGGDYEQYF.

The sample holds a few counts of this clone. The V call is TRBV7-3, the J call TRBJ2-5; 7 bases match TRBD2. Looked up from germline, CDR1 is SGHTA and CDR2 is FQGTGA. There are 14 residues in the CDR3. Trimming at V came to 6 bases and at J to 5 bases, leaving 9 bases not matched to a gene. CDR3 region: CASSPGAGLETQYF. CDR3 bases: TGTGCCAGCAGTCCGGGAGCGGGATTGGAGACCCAGTACTTC. The whole variable domain, remainder taken from reference TRBV7-3 and TRBJ2-5, is GAGVSQTPSNKVTEKGKYVELRCDPISGHTALYWYRQSLGQGPEFLIYFQGTGAADDSGLPNDRFFAVRPEGSVSTLKIQRTERGDSAVYLCASSPGAGLETQYFGPGTRLLVL.

The chain links TRBV30 to TRBJ2-3; 7 nucleotides match TRBD2. Trimming took 1 base from V and 0 from J; bases not matched to a gene: 4. Germline loops: CDR1 GTSNPN, CDR2 SVGIG (reference sequence). The CDR3 is made up of 15 amino acids. CDR3 coding DNA: TGTGCCTGGAGTGGGCTAGCGGTAAGCACAGATACGCAGTATTTT. It translates to CAWSGLAVSTDTQYF.

This chain links TRBV7-9 with TRBJ2-1, with a tentative D call TRBD1 (5 bases). CDR1 and CDR2 from the germline V gene are SEHNR and FQNEAQ (reference sequence). Trimming cost V 1 base and J 6 bases, with 13 bases left between them. The CDR3 covers 15 residues. The CDR3 DNA sequence: TGTGCCAGCAGCTTAGTAATAGGGGTCGTCAATGAGCAGTTCTTC. It codes for CASSLVIGVVNEQFF.

The J gene is TRBJ2-5, the V gene TRBV10-3; 8 bases agree with TRBD1. The CDR3 is 14 residues long. The germline CDR1 and CDR2 sequences are ENHRY and SYGVKD. With 5 bases clipped from V and 4 bases from J, the junction kept 6 bases outside the gene matches. The CDR3 DNA is TGTGCCATCAGTACCGACAGGGGCCCAGAGACCCAGTACTTC. Its protein product is CAISTDRGPETQYF.

V and J are TRBV29-1 and TRBJ2-5; 12 bases map to TRBD2. Germline CDR1 and CDR2: SQVTM and ANQGSEA. The V gene end was trimmed by 7 bases and the J gene end by 5 bases; junction bases not matched to a gene: 5. This CDR3 contains 13 residues. The CDR3 is CSGASGGAETQYF. For the CDR3, the DNA is TGCAGCGGGGCTAGCGGGGGGGCCGAGACCCAGTACTTC. Full variable domain (outside the CDR3, taken from reference TRBV29-1 and TRBJ2-5): SAVISQKPSRDICQRGTSLTIQCQVDSQVTMMFWYRQQPGQSLTLIATANQGSEATYESGFVIDKFPISRPNLTFSTLTVSNMSPEDSSIYLCSGASGGAETQYFGPGTRLLVL.